This is a list of T cell receptor beta chains from one sample in a study of blood T cell repertoires in COVID-19. Generated by immunoSEQ multiplex PCR, the TCRdb table keeps only in-frame clones and is missing some. The sample has more than 110,000 clones, 60% to 80% seen once; the top ten hold approximately 9%. The specimen sequenced was peripheral blood. These receptor sequences come from a woman aged 50 to 65 with active or convalescent COVID-19. CDR3s include the opening cysteine and the closing phenylalanine or tryptophan. A D gene is named only where the DNA matches it firmly. Only part of the rows carry a size: once, few, many, or a class if the clone is expanded.

clone size: NA
J gene: TRBJ2-5
V gene: TRBV29-1
D gene: NA
CDR3 protein: CSVGGRKETQYF
CDR3 DNA: TGCAGCGTTGGGGGCAGGAAAGAGACCCAGTACTTC

clone size: once
J gene: TRBJ2-1
V gene: TRBV5-8
D gene: TRBD2
CDR3 protein: CASSLGGSRNEQFF
CDR3 DNA: TGTGCCAGCAGCTTAGGCGGGAGCCGGAATGAGCAGTTCTTC

clone size: NA
J gene: TRBJ2-3
V gene: TRBV27
D gene: TRBD2
CDR3 protein: CASGFSGRGTDTQYF
CDR3 DNA: TGTGCCAGCGGCTTCAGCGGGAGGGGCACAGATACGCAGTATTTT

clone size: NA
J gene: TRBJ2-1
V gene: TRBV7-2
D gene: NA
CDR3 protein: CASTRWGDEQFF
CDR3 DNA: TGTGCCAGCACCCGCTGGGGGGACGAGCAGTTCTTC

clone size: few
J gene: TRBJ1-2
V gene: TRBV6-5
D gene: TRBD1
CDR3 protein: CASSPGGQGNYGYTF
CDR3 DNA: TGTGCCAGCAGTCCTGGGGGACAGGGAAACTATGGCTACACCTTC

clone size: NA
J gene: TRBJ2-3
V gene: TRBV6-6
D gene: TRBD1
CDR3 protein: CASSPPGTGLDTQYF
CDR3 DNA: TGTGCCAGCAGCCCACCCGGGACAGGGTTAGATACGCAGTATTTT

clone size: NA
J gene: TRBJ2-1
V gene: TRBV9
D gene: NA
CDR3 protein: CASSVQGGEQFF
CDR3 DNA: TGTGCCAGCAGCGTCCAGGGGGGTGAGCAGTTCTTC

clone size: NA
J gene: TRBJ2-1
V gene: TRBV3-1/TRBV3-2
D gene: TRBD2
CDR3 protein: CASSHPRSSGRNEQFF
CDR3 DNA: TGTGCCAGCAGCCATCCCCGGAGTAGCGGGAGAAATGAGCAGTTCTTC

clone size: NA
J gene: TRBJ2-1
V gene: TRBV7-6
D gene: TRBD2
CDR3 protein: CASSLAPASGGPQFF
CDR3 DNA: TGTGCCAGCAGCTTAGCGCCGGCTAGCGGGGGCCCTCAGTTCTTC

clone size: NA
J gene: TRBJ2-5
V gene: TRBV18
D gene: TRBD2
CDR3 protein: CASSPGLAGPQETQYF
CDR3 DNA: TGTGCCAGCTCACCCGGACTAGCGGGTCCCCAAGAGACCCAGTACTTC

clone size: NA
J gene: TRBJ1-4
V gene: TRBV6-6
D gene: NA
CDR3 protein: CASSSGLNEKLFF
CDR3 DNA: TGTGCCAGCTCTTCTGGACTTAATGAAAAACTGTTTTTT

clone size: once
J gene: TRBJ1-5
V gene: TRBV6-5
D gene: TRBD1
CDR3 protein: CASSRTGNNQPQHF
CDR3 DNA: TGTGCCAGCAGTAGGACAGGCAACAATCAGCCCCAGCATTTT

clone size: NA
J gene: TRBJ2-7
V gene: TRBV12-1
D gene: NA
CDR3 protein: CASSFRPTSGSSYEQYF
CDR3 DNA: TGTGCCAGCAGCTTCCGCCCAACTAGCGGAAGCTCCTACGAGCAGTACTTC

clone size: NA
J gene: TRBJ1-5
V gene: TRBV28
D gene: TRBD1
CDR3 protein: CATTGALNQPQHF
CDR3 DNA: TGTGCCACGACAGGGGCTTTAAATCAGCCCCAGCATTTT

clone size: NA
J gene: TRBJ1-1
V gene: TRBV5-1
D gene: NA
CDR3 protein: CASSRDTPTLTEAFF
CDR3 DNA: TGCGCCAGCAGCCGGGACACCCCCACACTAACTGAAGCTTTCTTT

clone size: NA
J gene: TRBJ2-1
V gene: TRBV7-9
D gene: TRBD2
CDR3 protein: CASSLGLAGDRQFF
CDR3 DNA: TGTGCCAGCAGCCTGGGACTAGCGGGAGATCGGCAGTTCTTC

clone size: many
J gene: TRBJ2-7
V gene: TRBV12-3/TRBV12-4
D gene: NA
CDR3 protein: CASSFYNSYEQYF
CDR3 DNA: TGTGCCAGCAGTTTTTACAACTCCTACGAGCAGTACTTC

clone size: once
J gene: TRBJ2-2
V gene: TRBV4-1
D gene: NA
CDR3 protein: CASSQEWAGGKTGELFF
CDR3 DNA: TGCGCCAGCAGCCAAGAATGGGCAGGGGGGAAGACCGGGGAGCTGTTTTTT

clone size: NA
J gene: TRBJ1-1
V gene: TRBV6-5
D gene: NA
CDR3 protein: CASSPAGAVAFF
CDR3 DNA: TGTGCCAGCTCCCCAGCGGGCGCTGTAGCTTTCTTT

clone size: NA
J gene: TRBJ2-5
V gene: TRBV5-4
D gene: TRBD2
CDR3 protein: CASSLDLAGPQETQYF
CDR3 DNA: TGTGCCAGCAGCTTGGATCTAGCGGGGCCTCAAGAGACCCAGTACTTC

clone size: NA
J gene: TRBJ2-2
V gene: TRBV4-2
D gene: NA
CDR3 protein: CASSQDRGIGELFF
CDR3 DNA: TGTGCCAGCAGCCAAGATAGGGGGATCGGGGAGCTGTTTTTT

clone size: NA
J gene: TRBJ2-3
V gene: TRBV19
D gene: TRBD1
CDR3 protein: CASPRTGGQRGPNTDTQYF
CDR3 DNA: TGTGCCAGTCCCCGGACAGGGGGCCAGCGGGGGCCTAACACAGATACGCAGTATTTT

clone size: NA
J gene: TRBJ1-4
V gene: TRBV7-2
D gene: NA
CDR3 protein: CASSLRQTNEKLFF
CDR3 DNA: TGTGCCAGCAGCTTGCGGCAGACGAATGAAAAACTGTTTTTT

clone size: NA
J gene: TRBJ1-1
V gene: TRBV9
D gene: NA
CDR3 protein: CASSPKKGDVTEAFF
CDR3 DNA: TGTGCCAGCAGCCCGAAAAAGGGGGATGTCACTGAAGCTTTCTTT

clone size: NA
J gene: TRBJ2-2
V gene: TRBV30
D gene: NA
CDR3 protein: CAWSVGEDTGELFF
CDR3 DNA: TGTGCCTGGAGTGTAGGGGAGGACACCGGGGAGCTGTTTTTT

clone size: NA
J gene: TRBJ2-3
V gene: TRBV25-1
D gene: NA
CDR3 protein: CASSELWRSTDTQYF
CDR3 DNA: TGTGCCAGCAGTGAATTATGGAGAAGCACAGATACGCAGTATTTT

clone size: NA
J gene: TRBJ1-4
V gene: TRBV4-1
D gene: NA
CDR3 protein: CASSQDNQEGNEKLFF
CDR3 DNA: TGCGCCAGCAGCCAAGATAACCAGGAGGGTAATGAAAAACTGTTTTTT

clone size: NA
J gene: TRBJ1-1
V gene: TRBV28
D gene: TRBD1
CDR3 protein: CASSLGDRGNEAFF
CDR3 DNA: TGTGCCAGCAGTTTAGGGGACAGGGGCAATGAAGCTTTCTTT

clone size: NA
J gene: TRBJ2-1
V gene: TRBV11-1
D gene: NA
CDR3 protein: CASSPGQPYNEQFF
CDR3 DNA: TGTGCCAGCAGCCCCGGACAGCCCTACAATGAGCAGTTCTTC

clone size: NA
J gene: TRBJ2-3
V gene: TRBV2
D gene: NA
CDR3 protein: CASSGLGEVTDTQYF
CDR3 DNA: TGTGCCAGCAGTGGTCTCGGGGAGGTCACAGATACGCAGTATTTT

clone size: few
J gene: TRBJ1-2
V gene: TRBV18
D gene: TRBD1
CDR3 protein: CASSPQGADGYTF
CDR3 DNA: TGTGCCAGCTCACCTCAGGGGGCGGATGGCTACACCTTC

clone size: NA
J gene: TRBJ2-3
V gene: TRBV10-2
D gene: TRBD1
CDR3 protein: CAGNDRGTDTQYF
CDR3 DNA: TGCGCCGGAAATGACAGGGGCACAGATACGCAGTATTTT

clone size: NA
J gene: TRBJ1-1
V gene: TRBV5-1
D gene: NA
CDR3 protein: CASTVRGDHTEAFF
CDR3 DNA: TGCGCCAGCACCGTCAGGGGTGATCACACTGAAGCTTTCTTT

clone size: NA
J gene: TRBJ1-6
V gene: TRBV30
D gene: NA
CDR3 protein: CAWSEDSDYNSPLHF
CDR3 DNA: TGTGCCTGGTCCGAGGACAGCGACTATAATTCACCCCTCCACTTT

clone size: NA
J gene: TRBJ1-1
V gene: TRBV6-5
D gene: NA
CDR3 protein: CASSSGGTEAFF
CDR3 DNA: TGTGCCAGCAGCTCCGGGGGCACTGAAGCTTTCTTT

clone size: NA
J gene: TRBJ2-7
V gene: TRBV7-8
D gene: TRBD2
CDR3 protein: CASSLASSGGSYEQYF
CDR3 DNA: TGTGCCAGCAGCTTAGCCTCTAGCGGGGGGTCGTACGAGCAGTACTTC

clone size: NA
J gene: TRBJ2-7
V gene: TRBV7-9
D gene: NA
CDR3 protein: CASSSTGSSYEQYF
CDR3 DNA: TGTGCCAGCAGCTCCACAGGGAGCTCCTACGAGCAGTACTTC

clone size: once
J gene: TRBJ1-4
V gene: TRBV6-5
D gene: TRBD1
CDR3 protein: CASNPTGGSEKLFF
CDR3 DNA: TGTGCCAGCAACCCGACAGGGGGCAGTGAAAAACTGTTTTTT

clone size: NA
J gene: TRBJ2-3
V gene: TRBV19
D gene: NA
CDR3 protein: CATAWGGLPDTQYF
CDR3 DNA: TGTGCCACCGCTTGGGGGGGCTTGCCAGATACGCAGTATTTT

clone size: NA
J gene: TRBJ2-3
V gene: TRBV6-2/TRBV6-3
D gene: NA
CDR3 protein: CASSLGPGSDTQYF
CDR3 DNA: TGTGCCAGCAGCCTGGGGCCAGGATCAGATACGCAGTATTTT

clone size: once
J gene: TRBJ2-7
V gene: TRBV27
D gene: NA
CDR3 protein: CASSLLGLSSYEQYF
CDR3 DNA: TGTGCCAGCAGTTTATTAGGACTATCGTCCTACGAGCAGTACTTC

clone size: NA
J gene: TRBJ2-3
V gene: TRBV19
D gene: NA
CDR3 protein: CASSTRTASSTDTQYF
CDR3 DNA: TGTGCCAGTAGTACTCGGACAGCTTCTAGCACAGATACGCAGTATTTT

clone size: NA
J gene: TRBJ2-2
V gene: TRBV19
D gene: TRBD2
CDR3 protein: CASVTSGSNTGELFF
CDR3 DNA: TGTGCCAGTGTGACTAGCGGTTCGAACACCGGGGAGCTGTTTTTT

clone size: NA
J gene: TRBJ2-5
V gene: TRBV11-2
D gene: NA
CDR3 protein: CASSPRYQETQYF
CDR3 DNA: TGTGCCAGCAGCCCCAGGTACCAAGAGACCCAGTACTTC

clone size: NA
J gene: TRBJ1-3
V gene: TRBV25-1
D gene: NA
CDR3 protein: CASSESGRNTIYF
CDR3 DNA: TGTGCCAGCAGTGAATCAGGGCGAAACACCATATATTTT

clone size: NA
J gene: TRBJ1-4
V gene: TRBV3-1/TRBV3-2
D gene: TRBD1
CDR3 protein: CASSLRQGNEKLFF
CDR3 DNA: TGTGCCAGCAGCCTAAGACAGGGGAATGAAAAACTGTTTTTT

clone size: few
J gene: TRBJ1-5
V gene: TRBV19
D gene: TRBD1
CDR3 protein: CASSGQGFQPQHF
CDR3 DNA: TGTGCCAGTAGCGGACAGGGGTTTCAGCCCCAGCATTTT

clone size: NA
J gene: TRBJ2-6
V gene: TRBV6-5
D gene: NA
CDR3 protein: CASHRAGANVLTF
CDR3 DNA: TGTGCCAGCCATCGGGCTGGGGCCAACGTCCTGACTTTC

clone size: NA
J gene: TRBJ1-3
V gene: TRBV28
D gene: NA
CDR3 protein: CASSLTVNSGNTIYF
CDR3 DNA: TGTGCCAGCAGCCTGACCGTAAACAGTGGAAACACCATATATTTT

clone size: NA
J gene: TRBJ2-1
V gene: TRBV28
D gene: NA
CDR3 protein: CASSLTSLGEQFF
CDR3 DNA: TGTGCCAGCAGCCTTACTAGCTTAGGTGAGCAGTTCTTC

clone size: NA
J gene: TRBJ2-3
V gene: TRBV10-3
D gene: NA
CDR3 protein: CAIKGGGSTDTQYF
CDR3 DNA: TGTGCCATCAAGGGGGGGGGAAGCACAGATACGCAGTATTTT

clone size: NA
J gene: TRBJ2-5
V gene: TRBV10-3
D gene: NA
CDR3 protein: CAISEGSRGTQYF
CDR3 DNA: TGTGCCATCAGTGAGGGCAGCCGGGGGACCCAGTACTTC

clone size: NA
J gene: TRBJ2-1
V gene: TRBV6-5
D gene: NA
CDR3 protein: CASSLYNEQFF
CDR3 DNA: TGTGCCAGCAGCCTCTACAATGAGCAGTTCTTC

clone size: NA
J gene: TRBJ1-5
V gene: TRBV18
D gene: NA
CDR3 protein: CASSPGGDQPQHF
CDR3 DNA: TGTGCCAGCTCACCAGGAGGGGATCAGCCCCAGCATTTT

clone size: few
J gene: TRBJ2-3
V gene: TRBV5-4
D gene: TRBD1
CDR3 protein: CASSLAGQGADTQYF
CDR3 DNA: TGTGCCAGCAGCTTGGCGGGACAGGGTGCAGATACGCAGTATTTT

clone size: few
J gene: TRBJ1-1
V gene: TRBV4-2
D gene: TRBD1
CDR3 protein: CASSRQDRAEVPEAFF
CDR3 DNA: TGTGCCAGCAGCCGGCAGGACAGGGCCGAGGTCCCTGAAGCTTTCTTT

clone size: NA
J gene: TRBJ2-7
V gene: TRBV18
D gene: NA
CDR3 protein: CASSPSERREQYF
CDR3 DNA: TGTGCCAGCTCACCATCAGAGCGACGCGAGCAGTACTTC